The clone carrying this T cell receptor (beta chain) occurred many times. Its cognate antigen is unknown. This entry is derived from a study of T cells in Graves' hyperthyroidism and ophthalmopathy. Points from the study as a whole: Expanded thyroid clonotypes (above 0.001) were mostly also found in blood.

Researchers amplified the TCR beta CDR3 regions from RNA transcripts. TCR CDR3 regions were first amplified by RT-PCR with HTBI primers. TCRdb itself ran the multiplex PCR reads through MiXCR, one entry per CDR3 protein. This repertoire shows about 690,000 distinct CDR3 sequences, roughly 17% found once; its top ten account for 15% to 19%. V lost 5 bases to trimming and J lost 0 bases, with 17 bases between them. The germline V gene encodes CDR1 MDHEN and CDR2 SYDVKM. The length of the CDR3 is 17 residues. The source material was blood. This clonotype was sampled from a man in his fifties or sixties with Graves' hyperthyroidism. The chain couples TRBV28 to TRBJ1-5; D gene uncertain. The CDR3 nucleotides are TGTGCCAGCAGTCCCGATATGAATGGATATAGCAATCAGCCCCAGCATTTT. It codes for CASSPDMNGYSNQPQHF.